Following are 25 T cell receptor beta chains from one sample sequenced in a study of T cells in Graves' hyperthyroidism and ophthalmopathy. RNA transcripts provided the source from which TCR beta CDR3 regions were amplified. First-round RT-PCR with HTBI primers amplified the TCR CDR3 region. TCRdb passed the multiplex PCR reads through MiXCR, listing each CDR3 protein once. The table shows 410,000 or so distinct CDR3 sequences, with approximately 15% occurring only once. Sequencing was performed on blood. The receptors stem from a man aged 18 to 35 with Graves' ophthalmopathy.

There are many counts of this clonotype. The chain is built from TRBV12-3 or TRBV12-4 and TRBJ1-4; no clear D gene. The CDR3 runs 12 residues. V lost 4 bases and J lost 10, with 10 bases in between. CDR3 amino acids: CASSWVGGKLFF. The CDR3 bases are TGTGCCAGCAGTTGGGTGGGAGGAAAACTGTTTTTT.

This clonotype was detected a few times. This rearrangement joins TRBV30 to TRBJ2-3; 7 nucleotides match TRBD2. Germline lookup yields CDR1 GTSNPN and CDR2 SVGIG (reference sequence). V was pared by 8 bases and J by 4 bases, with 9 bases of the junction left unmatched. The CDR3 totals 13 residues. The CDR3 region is CAEGRERPDTQYF. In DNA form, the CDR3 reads TGTGCCGAGGGGAGGGAGAGACCAGATACGCAGTATTTT.

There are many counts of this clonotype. CDR3 sequence reads: CASSSLYEQFF. The CDR3 nucleotides are TGTGCCAGCAGTTCACTTTACGAGCAGTTCTTC. This chain joins TRBV6-2 or TRBV6-3 and TRBJ2-1, with unresolved D. Germline loops: CDR1 MNHEY, CDR2 SVGEGT. The germline V and J ends were trimmed by 4 bases and 10 bases, with 8 bases remaining between them. The CDR3 has 11 amino acids.

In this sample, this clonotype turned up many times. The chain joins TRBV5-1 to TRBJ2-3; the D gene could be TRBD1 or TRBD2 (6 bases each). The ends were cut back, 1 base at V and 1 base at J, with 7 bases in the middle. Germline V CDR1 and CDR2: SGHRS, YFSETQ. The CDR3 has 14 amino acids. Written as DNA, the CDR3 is TGCGCCAGCAGCTTGCGGGGGCGCACAGATACGCAGTATTTT. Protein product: CASSLRGRTDTQYF. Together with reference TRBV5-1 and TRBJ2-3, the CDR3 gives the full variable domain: KAGVTQTPRYLIKTRGQQVTLSCSPISGHRSVSWYQQTPGQGLQFLFEYFSETQRNKGNFPGRFSGRQFSNSRSEMNVSTLELGDSALYLCASSLRGRTDTQYFGPGTRLTVL.

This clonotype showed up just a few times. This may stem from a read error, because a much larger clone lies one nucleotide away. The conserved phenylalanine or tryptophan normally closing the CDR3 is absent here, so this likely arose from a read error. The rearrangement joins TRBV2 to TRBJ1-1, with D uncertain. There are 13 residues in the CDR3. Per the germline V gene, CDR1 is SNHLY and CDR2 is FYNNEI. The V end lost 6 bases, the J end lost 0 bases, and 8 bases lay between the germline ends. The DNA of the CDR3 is TGTGCCAGCAGCGGCGGAATGAACACTGAAGCTTTCCTT. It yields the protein CASSGGMNTEAFL.

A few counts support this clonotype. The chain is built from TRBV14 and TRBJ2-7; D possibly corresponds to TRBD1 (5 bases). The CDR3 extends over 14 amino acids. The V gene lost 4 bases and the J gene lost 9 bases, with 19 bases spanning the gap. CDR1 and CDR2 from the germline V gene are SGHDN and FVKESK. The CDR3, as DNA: TGTGCCAGCAGCCGAAGCCCATTTTGGGGCTTGCAGTACTTC. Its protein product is CASSRSPFWGLQYF.

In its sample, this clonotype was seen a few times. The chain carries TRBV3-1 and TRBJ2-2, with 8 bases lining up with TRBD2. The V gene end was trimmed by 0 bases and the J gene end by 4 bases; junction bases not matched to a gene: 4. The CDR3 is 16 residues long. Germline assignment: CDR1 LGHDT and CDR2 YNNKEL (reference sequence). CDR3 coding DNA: TGTGCCAGCAGCCAAGATCTCGGGGGGGCCACCGGGGAGCTGTTTTTT. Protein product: CASSQDLGGATGELFF.

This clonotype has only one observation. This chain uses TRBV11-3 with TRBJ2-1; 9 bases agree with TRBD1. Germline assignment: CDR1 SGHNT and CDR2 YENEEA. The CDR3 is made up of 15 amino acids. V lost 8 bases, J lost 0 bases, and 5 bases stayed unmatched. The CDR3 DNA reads TGTGCCAGCGGAGGGACAGGGAGCTCCTACAATGAGCAGTTCTTC. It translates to CASGGTGSSYNEQFF.

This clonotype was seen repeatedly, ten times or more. The CDR3 here is CASSLGGTGSDQPQHF. DNA of the CDR3: TGTGCCAGCAGTTTGGGGGGGACAGGATCCGATCAGCCCCAGCATTTT. The chain recombines TRBV12-3 or TRBV12-4 with TRBJ1-5, with 8 nucleotides matching TRBD1. The length of the CDR3 is 16 residues. Unmatched junction bases numbered 9, after V lost 3 bases and J lost 5 bases.

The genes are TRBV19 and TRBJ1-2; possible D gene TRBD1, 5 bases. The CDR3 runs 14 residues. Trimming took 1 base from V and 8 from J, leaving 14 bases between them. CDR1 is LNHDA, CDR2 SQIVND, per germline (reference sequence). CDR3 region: CASSIVTGPGGYTF. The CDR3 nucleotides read TGTGCCAGTAGTATAGTGACGGGGCCGGGAGGCTACACCTTC.

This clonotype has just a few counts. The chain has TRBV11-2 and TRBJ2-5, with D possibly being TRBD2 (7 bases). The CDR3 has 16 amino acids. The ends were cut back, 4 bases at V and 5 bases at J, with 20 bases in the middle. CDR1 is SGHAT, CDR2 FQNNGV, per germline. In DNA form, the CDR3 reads TGTGCCAGCAGCTGGGTGGGGGGGGCGCGACAGGAGACCCAGTACTTC. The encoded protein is CASSWVGGARQETQYF.

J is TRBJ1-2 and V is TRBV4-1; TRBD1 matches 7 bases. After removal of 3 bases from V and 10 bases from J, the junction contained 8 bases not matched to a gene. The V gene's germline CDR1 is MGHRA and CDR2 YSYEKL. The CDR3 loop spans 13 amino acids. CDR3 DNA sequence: TGCGCCAGCAGCCAGCCCGGACAGGACAACTACACCTTC. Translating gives CASSQPGQDNYTF.

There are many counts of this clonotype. CDR3 region: CSARAGVIEQYF. CDR3 DNA sequence: TGCAGTGCTAGAGCGGGAGTAATCGAGCAGTACTTC. This chain connects TRBV20-1 to TRBJ2-7; D possibly corresponds to TRBD2 (6 bases). With 1 base removed from V and 6 bases from J, the gap between germline ends came to 10 bases. CDR3 size: 12 residues. Per germline, CDR1 DFQATT and CDR2 SNEGSKA (reference sequence).

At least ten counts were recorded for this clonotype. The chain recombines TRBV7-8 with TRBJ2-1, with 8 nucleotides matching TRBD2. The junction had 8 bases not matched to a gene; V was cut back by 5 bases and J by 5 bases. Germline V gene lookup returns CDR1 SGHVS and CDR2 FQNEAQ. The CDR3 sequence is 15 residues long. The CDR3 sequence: CASSAGGGGHNEQFF. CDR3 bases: TGTGCCAGCAGCGCGGGGGGCGGGGGTCACAATGAGCAGTTCTTC.

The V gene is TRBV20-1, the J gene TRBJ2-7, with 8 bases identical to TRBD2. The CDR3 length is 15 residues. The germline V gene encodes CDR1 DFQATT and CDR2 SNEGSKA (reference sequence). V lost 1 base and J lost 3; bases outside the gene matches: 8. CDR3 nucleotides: TGCAGTGCTAGAGTAGAAGCGGGAGTCAACTACGAGCAGTACTTC. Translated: CSARVEAGVNYEQYF.

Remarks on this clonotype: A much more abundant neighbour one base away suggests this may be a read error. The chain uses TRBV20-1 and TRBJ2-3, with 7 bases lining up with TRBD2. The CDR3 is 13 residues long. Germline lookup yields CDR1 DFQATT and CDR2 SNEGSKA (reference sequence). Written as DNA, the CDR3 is TGCAGTGGAGAAACTAGCGCCACAGATACGCCGTATTTT. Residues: CSGETSATDTPYF.

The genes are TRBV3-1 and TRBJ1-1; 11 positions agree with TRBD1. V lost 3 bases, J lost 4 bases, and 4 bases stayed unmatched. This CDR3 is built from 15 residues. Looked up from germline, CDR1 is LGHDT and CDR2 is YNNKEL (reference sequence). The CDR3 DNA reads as TGTGCCAGCAGCCAGACCGGGACAGGGGGCACTGAAGCTTTCTTT. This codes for CASSQTGTGGTEAFF. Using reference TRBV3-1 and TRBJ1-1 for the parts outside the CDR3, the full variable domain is DTAVSQTPKYLVTQMGNDKSIKCEQNLGHDTMYWYKQDSKKFLKIMFSYNNKELIINETVPNRFSPKSPDKAHLNLHINSLELGDSAVYFCASSQTGTGGTEAFFGQGTRLTVV.

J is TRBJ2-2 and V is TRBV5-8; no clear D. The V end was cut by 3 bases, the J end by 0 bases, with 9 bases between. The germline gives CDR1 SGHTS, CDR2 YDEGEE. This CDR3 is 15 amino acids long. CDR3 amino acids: CASSSSIANTGELFF. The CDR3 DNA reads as TGTGCCAGCAGCTCGTCAATCGCGAACACCGGGGAGCTGTTTTTT.

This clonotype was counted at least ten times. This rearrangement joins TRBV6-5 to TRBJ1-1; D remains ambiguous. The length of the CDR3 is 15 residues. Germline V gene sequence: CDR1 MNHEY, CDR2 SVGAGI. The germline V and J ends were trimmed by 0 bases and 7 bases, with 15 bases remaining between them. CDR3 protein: CASSYSSSVRGEAFF. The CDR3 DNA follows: TGTGCCAGCAGTTACTCTAGTAGCGTTCGGGGTGAAGCTTTCTTT.

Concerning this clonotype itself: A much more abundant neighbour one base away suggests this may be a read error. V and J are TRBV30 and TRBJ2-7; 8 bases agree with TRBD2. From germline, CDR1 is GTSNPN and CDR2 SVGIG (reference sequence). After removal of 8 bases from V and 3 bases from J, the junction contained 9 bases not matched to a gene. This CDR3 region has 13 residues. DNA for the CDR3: TGTGCCCCCACACCGGGGGGGGGCTACGAGCAGTACTTC. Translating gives CAPTPGGGYEQYF.

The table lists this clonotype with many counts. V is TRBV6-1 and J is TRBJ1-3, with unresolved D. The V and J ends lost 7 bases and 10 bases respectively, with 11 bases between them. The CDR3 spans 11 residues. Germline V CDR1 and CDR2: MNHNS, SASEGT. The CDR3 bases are TGTGCCAGCACCTCAGGTGGTACCATATATTTT. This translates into CASTSGGTIYF.

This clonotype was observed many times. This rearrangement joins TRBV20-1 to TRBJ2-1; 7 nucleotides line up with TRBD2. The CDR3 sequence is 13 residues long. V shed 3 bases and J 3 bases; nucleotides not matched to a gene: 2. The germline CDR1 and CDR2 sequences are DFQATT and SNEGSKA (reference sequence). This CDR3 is CSASRDYYNEQFF. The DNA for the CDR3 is TGCAGTGCTAGTAGGGACTACTACAATGAGCAGTTCTTC.

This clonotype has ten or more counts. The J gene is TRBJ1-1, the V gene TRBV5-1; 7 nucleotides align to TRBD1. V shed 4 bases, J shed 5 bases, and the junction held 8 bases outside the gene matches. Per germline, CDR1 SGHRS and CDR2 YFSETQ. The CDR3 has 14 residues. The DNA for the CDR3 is TGCGCCAGCAGCGTCTCACAGGGGAGAACTGAAGCTTTCTTT. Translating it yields CASSVSQGRTEAFF.

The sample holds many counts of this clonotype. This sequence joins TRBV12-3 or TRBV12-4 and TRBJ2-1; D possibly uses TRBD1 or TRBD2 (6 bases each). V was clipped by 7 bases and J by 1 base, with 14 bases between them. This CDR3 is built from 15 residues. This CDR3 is CASTSQGGSYNEQFF. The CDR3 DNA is TGTGCCAGCACCTCACAGGGAGGATCCTACAATGAGCAGTTCTTC.

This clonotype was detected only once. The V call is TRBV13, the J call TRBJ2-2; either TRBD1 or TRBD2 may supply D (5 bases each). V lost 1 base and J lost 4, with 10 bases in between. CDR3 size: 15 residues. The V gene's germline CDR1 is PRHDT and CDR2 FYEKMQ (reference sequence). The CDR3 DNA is TGTGCCAGCAGCTTAGAGGGGAGCATCACCGGGGAGCTGTTTTTT. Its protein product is CASSLEGSITGELFF.